One sample yielded the 31 T cell receptor beta chains listed below, sequenced in a study of shared clonotypes between healthy human individuals. The method was immunoSEQ multiplex PCR; TCRdb's version includes in-frame clones alone and lacks a portion of them. The sample has around 1,900,000 clones, around 93% seen once. Positive CCR7 selection of CD45RO-negative cells yielded the naive CD8 cells, and terminally differentiated effector memory CD45RA+ cells were excluded. The specimen sequenced was naive CD8+ T cells from PBMCs. The receptors come from a man between 18 and 29 years old in good health. Some clones in this sample may be carry-over from other donors' samples.

The chain links TRBV28 to TRBJ1-2, with D possibly being TRBD1 (6 bases). Germline CDR1 and CDR2: MDHEN and SYDVKM. CDR3 length equals 16 residues. Trimming pared 4 bases from V and 4 bases from J, leaving 19 bases between. The CDR3 loop reads CASSSLRGQHPYGYTF. The CDR3 DNA reads TGTGCCAGCAGTTCCCTACGGGGACAACATCCCTATGGCTACACCTTC.

The V call is TRBV7-9, the J call TRBJ2-7; D not resolved. The CDR3 consists of 14 residues. CDR1 and CDR2 (germline): SEHNR, FQNEAQ (reference sequence). The V end was cut by 5 bases, the J end by 6 bases, with 17 bases between. The DNA for the CDR3 is TGTGCCAGCAGCGACTTCGTTACGGGCTTCGAGCAGTACTTC. This codes for CASSDFVTGFEQYF. The entire variable domain, with the rest obtained from reference TRBV7-9 and TRBJ2-7, is as follows: DTGVSQNPRHKITKRGQNVTFRCDPISEHNRLYWYRQTLGQGPEFLTYFQNEAQLEKSRLLSDRFSAERPKGSFSTLEIQRTEQGDSAMYLCASSDFVTGFEQYFGPGTRLTVT.

This rearrangement joins TRBV9 to TRBJ1-3; D unresolved. V lost 3 bases and J lost 1, with 14 bases in between. This CDR3 region has 16 residues. Looked up from germline, CDR1 is SGDLS and CDR2 is YYNGEE. CDR3 protein: CASSANPGISGNTIYF. The CDR3 DNA is TGTGCCAGCAGCGCCAACCCAGGCATATCTGGAAACACCATATATTTT.

The chain links TRBV27 to TRBJ1-5; D gene uncertain. The germline gives CDR1 MNHEY, CDR2 SMNVEV (reference sequence). This CDR3 region has 13 residues. Trimming took 2 bases from V and 4 from J, leaving 6 bases between them. In DNA, the CDR3 is TGTGCCAGCAGTTTAGTATTAAATCAGCCCCAGCATTTT. Its protein product is CASSLVLNQPQHF.

This clone is a singleton in its sample. The chain uses TRBV12-5 and TRBJ2-3; 10 positions agree with TRBD1. The ends lost 6 bases at V and 6 bases at J; junction bases unmatched: 12. The CDR3 runs 16 residues. The germline V gene has CDR1 LGHNT and CDR2 FRNRAP. The CDR3 DNA reads TGTGCTAGTGGCCGGCCGGGACAGGGGCTCGGGGATACGCAGTATTTT. Protein: CASGRPGQGLGDTQYF.

Turning to this clone: Germline and junction disagree at one end, which may indicate a read error. This rearrangement joins TRBV5-6 to TRBJ2-7; D remains unclear. The CDR3 sequence is 13 residues long. The germline gives CDR1 SGHDT, CDR2 YYEEEE. The CDR3 here is CASSLRDSDEQYF. The CDR3 nucleotides are TGTGCCAGCAGCTTGAGAGACTCCGACGAGCAGTACTTC.

The rearrangement uses TRBV5-4 and TRBJ1-2, with 9 positions matching TRBD1. V shed 0 bases, J shed 3 bases, and the junction held 9 bases outside the gene matches. The CDR3 runs 17 residues. Germline V gives CDR1 SGHNT, CDR2 YYREEE (reference sequence). This CDR3 is CASSLGATGGFDYGYTF. CDR3 DNA: TGTGCCAGCAGCTTGGGCGCGACAGGGGGATTTGACTATGGCTACACCTTC.

A remark on this clone: The sample holds other DNA sequences that translate to the same CDR3. This sequence joins TRBV9 and TRBJ2-7; D not certain. The CDR3 totals 14 residues. Germline CDR1 reads SGDLS; CDR2 reads YYNGEE. V shed 0 bases and J shed 3 bases, with 10 bases lying between them. The CDR3: CASSVAVGSYEQYF. DNA of the CDR3: TGTGCCAGCAGCGTAGCGGTTGGTAGCTACGAGCAGTACTTC. The full variable domain, its missing parts supplied by reference TRBV9 and TRBJ2-7, is DSGVTQTPKHLITATGQRVTLRCSPRSGDLSVYWYQQSLDQGLQFLIQYYNGEERAKGNILERFSAQQFPDLHSELNLSSLELGDSALYFCASSVAVGSYEQYFGPGTRLTVT.

This clone was seen a handful of times. The rearrangement links TRBV11-3 to TRBJ1-1; D is undetermined. Trimming pared 4 bases from V and 1 base from J, leaving 7 bases between. This CDR3 spans 13 amino acids. Germline V gives CDR1 SGHNT, CDR2 YENEEA. The DNA for the CDR3 is TGTGCCAGCAGCTCAACACCGAACACTGAAGCTTTCTTT. Translated: CASSSTPNTEAFF.

The CDR3: CASSQLTGSGSPLHF. Written as DNA, the CDR3 is TGCGCCAGCAGCCAACTGACAGGGTCGGGCTCACCCCTCCACTTT. The genes are TRBV4-3 and TRBJ1-6; 7 positions match TRBD1. Trimming removed 2 bases from V and 10 bases from J; junction bases left unmatched: 8. Germline lookup yields CDR1 LGHNA and CDR2 YSLEER. The CDR3 has 15 residues.

The chain uses TRBV6-4 and TRBJ2-1; D remains ambiguous. Trimming cost V 4 bases and J 0 bases, with 10 bases left between them. This CDR3 is built from 15 residues. CDR1 and CDR2 from the germline V gene are MRHNA and SNTAGT. CDR3 loop: CASSAGILSYNEQFF. The CDR3 DNA reads TGTGCCAGCAGTGCTGGTATCCTCTCCTACAATGAGCAGTTCTTC.

This rearrangement joins TRBV27 to TRBJ2-7; D remains ambiguous. The CDR3 is made up of 11 amino acids. CDR1 and CDR2 (germline): MNHEY, SMNVEV (reference sequence). V lost 7 bases and J 0 bases, leaving 4 bases between the germline ends. For the CDR3, the DNA is TGTGCCAGCACGGACTCCTACGAGCAGTACTTC. Residues: CASTDSYEQYF.

The chain is built from TRBV4-1 and TRBJ2-2; 7 bases line up with TRBD1. V gave up 3 bases and J gave up 4 bases; unmatched junction bases: 8. Germline lookup yields CDR1 MGHRA and CDR2 YSYEKL. The CDR3 runs to 16 residues. CDR3 residues: CASSQVPGQLTGELFF. The DNA of the CDR3 is TGCGCCAGCAGCCAGGTACCGGGACAGCTCACCGGGGAGCTGTTTTTT.

V is TRBV5-4 and J is TRBJ2-2; 10 nucleotides agree with TRBD2. This CDR3 is built from 13 residues. The ends lost 6 bases at V and 8 bases at J; junction bases unmatched: 4. CDR1 is SGHNT, CDR2 YYREEE, per germline (reference sequence). The CDR3: CASKGTSEGELFF. The CDR3 coding sequence is TGTGCCAGCAAGGGGACTAGCGAAGGGGAGCTGTTTTTT. Based on the CDR3 plus reference TRBV5-4 and TRBJ2-2, the full variable domain is ETGVTQSPTHLIKTRGQQVTLRCSSQSGHNTVSWYQQALGQGPQFIFQYYREEENGRGNFPPRFSGLQFPNYSSELNVNALELDDSALYLCASKGTSEGELFFGEGSRLTVL.

The chain combines TRBV6-5 with TRBJ2-3; D may be TRBD1 (7 bases). The CDR3 is 16 amino acids. V was clipped by 0 bases and J by 0 bases, with 10 bases between them. In germline, CDR1 is MNHEY, CDR2 SVGAGI. This CDR3 is CASSYSQGGSTDTQYF. CDR3 nucleotides: TGTGCCAGCAGTTACTCGCAGGGGGGCAGCACAGATACGCAGTATTTT.

CDR3 DNA sequence: TGCGCCAGCAGTGATTCGGCTAGCGGGACTAGCACAGATACGCAGTATTTT. It yields the protein CASSDSASGTSTDTQYF. J is TRBJ2-3 and V is TRBV10-1, with 9 bases matching TRBD2. V lost 3 bases, J lost 0 bases, and 7 bases stayed unmatched. The germline CDR1 and CDR2 sequences are WNHNN and SYGVQD (reference sequence). The CDR3 is made up of 17 amino acids.

The genes are TRBV27 and TRBJ2-1; 7 bases match TRBD2. This CDR3 contains 15 residues. V was clipped by 6 bases and J by 4 bases; unmatched bases: 9. Germline CDR1 reads MNHEY; CDR2 reads SMNVEV (reference sequence). CDR3 protein: CASSVVSGVYNEQFF. In nucleotides, the CDR3 is TGTGCCAGCAGCGTGGTCAGCGGGGTATACAATGAGCAGTTCTTC.

The J gene is TRBJ2-7, the V gene TRBV30, with D possibly called TRBD1 or TRBD2 (5 bases each). Per the germline V gene, CDR1 is GTSNPN and CDR2 is SVGIG (reference sequence). V gave up 2 bases and J gave up 4 bases, with 12 bases separating them. CDR3 length: 13 residues. The CDR3 DNA reads as TGTGCCTGGAGTCACGGGACCGAGTACGAGCAGTACTTC. Protein: CAWSHGTEYEQYF.

The V call is TRBV9, the J call TRBJ2-3; either TRBD1 or TRBD2 may supply D (6 bases each). The CDR3 loop spans 18 amino acids. Germline V CDR1 and CDR2: SGDLS, YYNGEE. Trimming left V 3 bases short and J 3 bases short, with 23 bases between. The CDR3, as DNA: TGTGCCAGCAGCGCCGCCTTGAGGGGGGCGAGGAGGACAGATACGCAGTATTTT. Translation gives CASSAALRGARRTDTQYF.

The chain carries TRBV29-1 and TRBJ2-1, with TRBD2 as a possible D gene (5 bases). V was trimmed by 7 bases and J by 2 bases, leaving 15 bases between them. The CDR3 sequence is 14 residues long. Germline CDR1 SQVTM, CDR2 ANQGSEA. The CDR3 nucleotides are TGCAGCGGGGAGTACGGGCGGGCCTACAATGAGCAGTTCTTC. Translating it yields CSGEYGRAYNEQFF.

V is TRBV27 and J is TRBJ2-7; TRBD2 is a possible D gene (5 bases). Germline CDR1 reads MNHEY; CDR2 reads SMNVEV (reference sequence). Trimming took 10 bases from V and 3 from J, leaving 16 bases between them. CDR3 length: 13 residues. Here the CDR3 reads CATAGRSFYEQYF. CDR3 in DNA: TGTGCCACCGCGGGCCGGAGTTTCTACGAGCAGTACTTC.

The rearrangement links TRBV29-1 to TRBJ2-2; 9 bases map to TRBD1. Germline loops: CDR1 SQVTM, CDR2 ANQGSEA. The ends lost 1 base at V and 4 bases at J; junction bases unmatched: 10. The CDR3 has 17 amino acids. CDR3 nucleotides: TGCAGCGTTGAAGCCGGCCCGGGACAGGGTATCACCGGGGAGCTGTTTTTT. Residues: CSVEAGPGQGITGELFF.

The chain couples TRBV28 to TRBJ2-7; D is undetermined. Germline CDR1 and CDR2: MDHEN and SYDVKM. Trimming took off 1 base at V and 0 bases at J, with 4 bases between the two ends. The CDR3 spans 13 residues. CDR3 region: CASSLYTSYEQYF. DNA for the CDR3: TGTGCCAGCAGTTTATACACCTCCTACGAGCAGTACTTC. Variable domain in full (rest from reference TRBV28 and TRBJ2-7): DVKVTQSSRYLVKRTGEKVFLECVQDMDHENMFWYRQDPGLGLRLIYFSYDVKMKEKGDIPEGYSVSREKKERFSLILESASTNQTSMYLCASSLYTSYEQYFGPGTRLTVT.

CDR3 protein: CASTLDRGINYGYTF. Here the CDR3 DNA reads TGCGCCAGCACCCTTGATAGAGGGATTAACTATGGCTACACCTTC. This chain joins TRBV4-1 and TRBJ1-2, with D unclear. V was clipped by 7 bases and J by 1 base, with 16 bases between them. Germline V lookup: CDR1 MGHRA, CDR2 YSYEKL. The CDR3 sequence is 15 residues long.

The CDR3 bases are TGTGCCAGCAGTTACTCGTATAGGGGGGGGTACAATGAGCAGTTCTTC. The encoded protein is CASSYSYRGGYNEQFF. The rearrangement joins TRBV6-5 to TRBJ2-1; D might be TRBD2 (7 bases). Germline assignment: CDR1 MNHEY and CDR2 SVGAGI. This CDR3 is 16 amino acids long. Trimming pared 0 bases from V and 4 bases from J, leaving 13 bases between.

CDR3: CASSSIAGVVETQYF. DNA for the CDR3: TGTGCCAGCAGCTCCATAGCGGGAGTGGTGGAGACCCAGTACTTC. V and J are TRBV5-4 and TRBJ2-5; TRBD2 matches at 9 bases. Germline loops: CDR1 SGHNT, CDR2 YYREEE (reference sequence). CDR3 size: 15 residues. V was clipped by 3 bases and J by 5 bases; unmatched bases: 8.

The J gene is TRBJ2-5, the V gene TRBV27; 8 positions agree with TRBD2. The germline CDR1 and CDR2 sequences are MNHEY and SMNVEV (reference sequence). V lost 5 bases and J lost 4; bases outside the gene matches: 6. The CDR3 runs to 14 residues. In nucleotides, the CDR3 is TGTGCCAGCAGTGCGACTAGCGTTCGAGAGACCCAGTACTTC. Translating gives CASSATSVRETQYF.

J is TRBJ1-4 and V is TRBV28, with D possibly being TRBD1 (6 bases). Germline-derived CDR1 and CDR2 are MDHEN and SYDVKM. The CDR3 is made up of 15 amino acids. Between the trimmed V and J ends, which lost 7 bases and 8 bases, there was a span of 20 bases. The CDR3: CASMMGGGALEKLFF. CDR3 DNA sequence: TGTGCCAGCATGATGGGTGGGGGGGCCTTGGAAAAACTGTTTTTT.

CDR3 in amino acids: CASSADWVQETQYF. In DNA form, the CDR3 reads TGTGCCAGCAGTGCGGACTGGGTACAAGAGACCCAGTACTTC. The chain combines TRBV7-8 with TRBJ2-5; a weak D match, TRBD2 (5 bases). The length of the CDR3 is 14 residues. Germline V gene data show CDR1 as SGHVS and CDR2 as FQNEAQ. V was shortened by 6 bases and J by 2 bases, with 13 bases between the two germline ends.

The genes are TRBV27 and TRBJ1-2, with TRBD1 identical over 7 bases. V was pared by 6 bases and J by 8 bases, with 9 bases of the junction left unmatched. The CDR3 contains 13 residues. Germline-derived CDR1 and CDR2 are MNHEY and SMNVEV (reference sequence). The CDR3 DNA is TGTGCCAGCAGCGAAACAGGGGTCGGCGGCTACACCTTC. It translates to CASSETGVGGYTF.

The count of this clone is one. Other nucleotide sequences from this sample produce the same CDR3. The chain is built from TRBV7-2 and TRBJ2-7; D not resolved. The CDR3 loop spans 13 amino acids. CDR1 is SGHTA, CDR2 FQGNSA, per germline. Trimming took off 2 bases at V and 0 bases at J, with 5 bases between the two ends. This CDR3 is CASSLSRSYEQYF. As DNA, the CDR3 is TGTGCCAGCAGCTTATCCCGCTCCTACGAGCAGTACTTC.